This entry is about one T cell receptor (beta chain). Antigen specificity is unknown. The assay was carried out at the deep level. Method: immunoSEQ multiplex PCR; TCRdb's copy keeps in-frame clones and lacks some. The sample comprises some 630,000 clones, around 72% of which are singletons, and 1.8% rests with the top ten. Germline CDR1 ENHRY, CDR2 SYGVKD. Trimming removed 4 bases from V and 0 bases from J, with 12 bases in between. The CDR3 length is 15 residues. The data stem from a study of shared clonotypes between healthy human individuals. The investigators split CD4+ cells into a CD45RA+ naive subset and a CD45RA-negative memory subset. Study-wide results and limits: It was the non-shared clonotypes that had lower generation probabilities than clonotypes shared by all four donors. Clonotype sharing across donors was expected to vary with sequencing depth.

The chain combines TRBV10-3 with TRBJ1-1, with D uncertain. Specimen: memory CD4+ T cells sorted from blood. The subset was: CD45RA-negative fraction. This TCR was recovered from a woman aged 25 to 45 in good health. CDR3 amino acids: CAISGRRLMNTEAFF. Here the CDR3 DNA reads TGTGCCATCAGTGGACGACGGCTTATGAACACTGAAGCTTTCTTT.